This TCR beta chain originates from a study of T cells expressing NK-cell markers. Study summary: In sorted CD3+CD56+NKG2C+, CD3+CD56+NKG2C- and CD3+CD56-NKG2C+ T cells, TCR beta repertoires were obtained. Study-level findings and limits: In four donors, dominant clonotypes made up about 28.3-65% of CD3+CD56-NKG2C+ cells.

As for this clonotype: Its target is not known.

The CDR3 totals 14 residues. Germline CDR1 is MNHNS and CDR2 is SASEGT. TCRdb re-called the 5' RACE reads and gives one entry per CDR3 protein, without DNA. This listing includes 150,000 to 200,000 distinct CDR3 sequences. This chain uses TRBV6-1 with TRBJ2-2. Sequencing was performed on blood T cells: a sorted CD56 or NKG2C T cell subset, CD4+ or CD8+ T cells, or bulk PBMC T cells (not recorded which). The receptor was isolated from a woman between 18 and 70 years old in good health. CDR3 protein: CASSPITGTGELFF.